This T cell receptor (beta chain) is from a study of tumor-infiltrating lymphocytes in primary liver carcinoma. Study findings and constraints: The study found a significantly higher top-250-clone fraction in tumors than in blood (p = 0.039). Relative to tumor region pairs, the tumor-adjacent and tumor-blood pairs showed overlap that was lower.

The researchers produced TCR beta cDNA from roughly 500 ng total RNA with a constant-region primer. Three-round nested multiplex PCR performed with slightly modified ARM-PCR produced the TCR beta libraries. For 10 cycles apiece, the opening two PCR rounds ran with TRBV1-TRBV30 forward primers and a C-beta reverse primer. TCRdb re-derived calls from the multiplex PCR reads in MiXCR, one entry per CDR3 protein. Found here are approximately 120,000 distinct CDR3 sequences, around 64% of them singletons; the top ten hold 7% to 10%. For each extraction, RNA and DNA were obtained together from approximately 20-30 mg of unsorted bulk tissue. Per tumor, sampling covered five separate regions. The CDR3 runs 17 residues. Per germline, CDR1 MNHEY and CDR2 SVGAGI. V was shortened by 4 bases and J by 1 base, with 19 bases between the two germline ends. As to this clonotype: The target antigen is unknown.

The TCR comes from a woman aged 55-70 years with primary liver carcinoma and hepatitis B virus infection. The sequenced sample was liver tumor tissue from sampling region 3. The subset denotes: tumor region T3, left-lateral pole. The rearrangement links TRBV6-5 to TRBJ1-1, with D perhaps matching TRBD1 (6 bases). CDR3 DNA sequence: TGTGCCAGCAGTTCCTATACAGGGAGAAGGGCGAACACTGAAGCTTTCTTT. It codes for CASSSYTGRRANTEAFF.